This paragraph reports one TCR beta chain. The antigen remains unidentified. RNA extraction and reverse transcription yielded cDNA as sequencing template. The data were produced by immunoSEQ multiplex PCR, yet TCRdb's version contains in-frame clones alone and is incomplete. Among about 190,000 clones listed, 60% to 70% were seen once. This sample was included in a study of CD8+ T cells in alopecia areata. Study-level information: Patients in the treated group were given tofacitinib by mouth, 5 to 10 mg twice a day. Study outcomes and limitations: Significant decreases in scalp clonality and expanded CD8+ clones followed tofacitinib treatment.

The CDR3 has 13 residues. CDR1 and CDR2 (germline): MNHEY, SMNVEV (reference sequence). V lost 1 base and J 3 bases, leaving 6 bases between the germline ends. Documented treatment: oral pan-JAK inhibitor, 5-10 mg twice daily. Sequencing used CD4+ T cells sorted from blood, obtained at week 4, from a patient treated with tofacitinib. This sequence joins TRBV27 and TRBJ2-5, with a weak D call TRBD2 (6 bases). The receptor was derived from a human donor with alopecia areata. Here the CDR3 reads CASSLWREETQYF. DNA for the CDR3: TGTGCCAGCAGTTTATGGAGGGAAGAGACCCAGTACTTC.